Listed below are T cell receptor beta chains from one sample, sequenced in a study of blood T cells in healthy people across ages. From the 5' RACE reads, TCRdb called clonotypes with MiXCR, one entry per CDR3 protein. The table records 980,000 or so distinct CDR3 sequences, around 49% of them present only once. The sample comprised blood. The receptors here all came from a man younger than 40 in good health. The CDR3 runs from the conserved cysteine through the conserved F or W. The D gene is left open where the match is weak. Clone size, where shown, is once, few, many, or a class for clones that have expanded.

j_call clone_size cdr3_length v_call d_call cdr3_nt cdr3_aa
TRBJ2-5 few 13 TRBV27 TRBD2 TGTGCCAGCAGTTATGGGGAGCGGGGGACCCAGTACTTC CASSYGERGTQYF
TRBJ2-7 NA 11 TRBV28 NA TGTGCCAGCACGAGCAACGGCGAGCAGTACTTC CASTSNGEQYF
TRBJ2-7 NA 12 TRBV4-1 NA TGCGCCAGCAGCACCATCAGGAATGAGCAGTACTTC CASSTIRNEQYF
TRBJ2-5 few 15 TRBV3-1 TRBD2 TGTGCCAGCAGCCGGGCTAGCGGGGGGGGAGAGACCCAGTACTTC CASSRASGGGETQYF
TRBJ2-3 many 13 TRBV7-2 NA TGTGCTAGCAGCTTAGCGTACACAGATACGCAGTATTTT CASSLAYTDTQYF
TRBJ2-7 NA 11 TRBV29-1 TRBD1 TGCAGCGGAGGGACAGCCTACGAGCAGTACTTC CSGGTAYEQYF
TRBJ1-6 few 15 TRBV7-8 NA TGTGCCAGCAGCTTAGCCTCTCCAGGGCCCTCACCCCTCCACTTT CASSLASPGPSPLHF
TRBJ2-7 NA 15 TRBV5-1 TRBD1 TGCGCCAGCAGTCAGGGCAGGCAGGGGGACGACGAGCAGTACTTC CASSQGRQGDDEQYF
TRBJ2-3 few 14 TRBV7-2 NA TGTGCCAGCAGCCTACGGACCCTCACAGATACGCAGTATTTT CASSLRTLTDTQYF
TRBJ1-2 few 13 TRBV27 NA TGTGCCAGCAGTTTACAGCGGGGGTCCGGCTACACCTTC CASSLQRGSGYTF
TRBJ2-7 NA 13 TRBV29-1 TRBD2 TGCAGCGTGAGCGGGGGTAGATACAATGAGCAGTACTTC CSVSGGRYNEQYF
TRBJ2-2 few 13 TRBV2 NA TGTGCCAGCACCCTGGGGAACACCGGGGAGCTGTTTTTT CASTLGNTGELFF
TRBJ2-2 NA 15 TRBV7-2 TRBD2 TGTGCCAGCAGCTCGACTAGCTTAAACACCGGGGAGCTGTTTTTT CASSSTSLNTGELFF
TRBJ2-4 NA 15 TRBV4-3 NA TGCGCCAGCAGCCAAGAACGATTCACCTACAATGAGCAGTACTTC CASSQERFTYNEQYF
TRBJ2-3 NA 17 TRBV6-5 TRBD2 TGTGCCAGCAGTTACTCGAAGGCGGGGGGGTCCACAGATACGCAGTATTTT CASSYSKAGGSTDTQYF
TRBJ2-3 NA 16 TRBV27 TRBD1 TGTGCCAGCAGTTTAGGGTACGGCAGGGGGCCCGATACGCAGTATTTT CASSLGYGRGPDTQYF
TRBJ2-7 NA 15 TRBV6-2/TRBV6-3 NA TGTGCCAGCAGGCCGGGGAGGACGGCCTCCTACGAGCAGTACTTC CASRPGRTASYEQYF
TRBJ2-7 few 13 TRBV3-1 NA TGTGCCAGCAGCCGACGGGCGAACCCCGAGCAGTACTTC CASSRRANPEQYF
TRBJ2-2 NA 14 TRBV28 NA TGTGCCAGCAGTTTAGGGGGTCCCCGCGGGGAGCTGTTTTTT CASSLGGPRGELFF
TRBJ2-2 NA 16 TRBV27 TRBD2 TGTGCCAGCAGTTTCGGCGGGGGGGCTAGGACCGGGGAGCTGTTTTTT CASSFGGGARTGELFF
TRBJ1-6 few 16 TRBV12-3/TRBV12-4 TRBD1 TGTGCCAGCAGTGCCCAGGGGGCGGTTAATAATTCACCCCTCCACTTT CASSAQGAVNNSPLHF
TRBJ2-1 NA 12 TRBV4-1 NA TGCGCCAGCAGCCTGCAGGGGAGTGAGCAGTTCTTC CASSLQGSEQFF
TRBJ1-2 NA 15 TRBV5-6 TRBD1 TGTGCCAGCAGCCCTCCCCGGACAGGGTACTATGGCTACACCTTC CASSPPRTGYYGYTF
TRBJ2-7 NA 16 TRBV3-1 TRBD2 TGTGCCAGCAGCCCTTTTGGACTAGCGGCCTCCTACGAGCAGTACTTC CASSPFGLAASYEQYF
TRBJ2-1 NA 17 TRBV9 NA TGTACCAGCAGCGTAGGGAGGACAGGCAGCTCCTACAATGAGCAGTTCTTC CTSSVGRTGSSYNEQFF
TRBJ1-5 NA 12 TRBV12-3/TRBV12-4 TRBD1 TGTGCCAGCAGTCTTACAGGGGAGCCCCAGCATTTT CASSLTGEPQHF
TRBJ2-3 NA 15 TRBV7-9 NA TGTGCCAGCAGCCCCGGACGTCTTTCGGGAAATACGCAGTATTTT CASSPGRLSGNTQYF
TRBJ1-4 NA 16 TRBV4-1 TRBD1 TGCGCCAGCAGCCTGGGACAGGGGGTTGTTAATGAAAAACTGTTTTTT CASSLGQGVVNEKLFF
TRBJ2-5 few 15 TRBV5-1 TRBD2 TGCGCCAGCAGCTTGGAAGGGACTATGCAAGAGACCCAGTACTTC CASSLEGTMQETQYF
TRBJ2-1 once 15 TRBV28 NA TGTGCCAGCAGTTCGGCGGGGATAGGCTACAATGAGCAGTTCTTC CASSSAGIGYNEQFF
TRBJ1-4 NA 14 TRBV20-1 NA TGCAGTGCTAGGAAAGTCGCAACTAATGAAAAACTGTTTTTT CSARKVATNEKLFF